The 27 T cell receptor beta chains in this list originate from one sample, sequenced in a study of PD-L1 blockade in urothelial cancer. Clones were sequenced by immunoSEQ multiplex PCR, and TCRdb holds only the in-frame ones, with some missing. The sample comprises around 45,000 clones, 70% to 90% of which are singletons, and roughly 3.9% rests with the top ten. This specimen was PBMCs, taken around atezolizumab (anti-PD-L1) treatment. Receptors originate from a man older than 75 with urothelial cancer.

This clone has a handful of counts. The chain links TRBV25-1 to TRBJ1-5; D remains unclear. This CDR3 region has 14 residues. Germline CDR1 reads MGHDK; CDR2 reads SYGVNS. Trimming took 6 bases from V and 3 from J, leaving 12 bases between them. The CDR3 loop reads CASSSMAFNQPQHF. The DNA for the CDR3 is TGTGCCAGCAGCAGTATGGCCTTCAATCAGCCCCAGCATTTT.

The rearrangement links TRBV7-7 to TRBJ2-5; TRBD1 is a possible D gene (5 bases). Trimming stripped 2 bases from V and 3 bases from J, with 13 bases between. The CDR3 loop spans 15 amino acids. CDR1 and CDR2 from the germline V gene are SSHAT and FNYEAQ (reference sequence). The CDR3 is CASSLNSQDKETQYF. The CDR3 region has the DNA TGTGCCAGCAGCTTAAATTCACAGGATAAAGAGACCCAGTACTTC.

This clone appeared once. This sequence joins TRBV28 and TRBJ1-1; D gene unclear. V lost 5 bases to trimming and J lost 1 base, with 8 bases between them. This CDR3 region has 13 residues. Germline V gene data show CDR1 as MDHEN and CDR2 as SYDVKM. The CDR3, as DNA: TGTGCCAGCAGTCCCCCCCAGAACACTGAAGCTTTCTTT. It is translated as CASSPPQNTEAFF.

The chain joins TRBV6-6 to TRBJ2-1; weak D call: TRBD2 (5 bases). Germline loops: CDR1 MNHNY, CDR2 SVGAGI (reference sequence). The CDR3 covers 14 residues. V was trimmed by 4 bases and J by 5 bases, leaving 12 bases between them. The CDR3 bases are TGTGCCAGCAGTTGGGCGGGTAGGAACAATGAGCAGTTCTTC. Translating it yields CASSWAGRNNEQFF.

The CDR3 region is CASSFGLAGDTGELFF. The DNA for the CDR3 is TGTGCCAGTAGTTTCGGACTAGCGGGAGACACCGGGGAGCTGTTTTTT. V gene TRBV19 combines with J gene TRBJ2-2; 13 nucleotides agree with TRBD2. CDR1 is LNHDA, CDR2 SQIVND, per germline (reference sequence). V was pared by 5 bases and J by 3 bases, with 3 bases of the junction left unmatched. The CDR3 loop spans 16 amino acids.

V usage is TRBV11-2 and J usage is TRBJ1-4, with a possible D match to TRBD1 (6 bases). CDR1 and CDR2 (germline): SGHAT, FQNNGV. Trimming pared 4 bases from V and 6 bases from J, leaving 21 bases between. The CDR3 extends over 17 amino acids. The CDR3 loop is CASSYGTPRVGHEKLFF. CDR3 DNA sequence: TGTGCCAGCAGCTACGGGACACCTAGGGTGGGTCATGAAAAACTGTTTTTT. The whole variable domain, filled in from reference TRBV11-2 and TRBJ1-4, reads EAGVAQSPRYKIIEKRQSVAFWCNPISGHATLYWYQQILGQGPKLLIQFQNNGVVDDSQLPKDRFSAERLKGVDSTLKIQPAKLEDSAVYLCASSYGTPRVGHEKLFFGSGTQLSVL.

The chain joins TRBV5-1 to TRBJ2-7; the D gene is possibly TRBD2 (5 bases). The CDR3 is 12 amino acids. V lost 4 bases and J 6 bases, leaving 11 bases between the germline ends. Germline loops: CDR1 SGHRS, CDR2 YFSETQ. In nucleotides, the CDR3 is TGCGCCAGCAGCGGAAATCGGGGCGAGCAGTACTTC. It encodes CASSGNRGEQYF.

The chain couples TRBV5-1 to TRBJ2-5, with 12 bases lining up with TRBD1. CDR1 and CDR2 from the germline V gene are SGHRS and YFSETQ. This CDR3 has 15 residues. The V gene end was trimmed by 4 bases and the J gene end by 4 bases; junction bases not matched to a gene: 5. CDR3 bases: TGCGCCAGCAGCCGCGGGACAGGGGGCCGAGAGACCCAGTACTTC. Protein sequence: CASSRGTGGRETQYF.

The chain combines TRBV9 with TRBJ2-2; TRBD1 matches at 7 bases. Unmatched junction bases numbered 9, after V lost 6 bases and J lost 1 base. The germline gives CDR1 SGDLS, CDR2 YYNGEE. The CDR3 is made up of 16 amino acids. The CDR3 bases are TGTGCCAGCACCCCCCAAGGGACAGTGAACACCGGGGAGCTGTTTTTT. Protein sequence: CASTPQGTVNTGELFF. Drawing the rest from reference TRBV9 and TRBJ2-2, the complete variable domain is DSGVTQTPKHLITATGQRVTLRCSPRSGDLSVYWYQQSLDQGLQFLIQYYNGEERAKGNILERFSAQQFPDLHSELNLSSLELGDSALYFCASTPQGTVNTGELFFGEGSRLTVL.

The sample holds one count of this clone. The chain combines TRBV9 with TRBJ2-1; 10 bases are shared with TRBD2. The junction had 11 bases not matched to a gene; V was cut back by 4 bases and J by 10 bases. The CDR3 has 15 amino acids. Germline CDR1 SGDLS, CDR2 YYNGEE. The CDR3: CASSPTGTSEGEQFF. CDR3 DNA sequence: TGTGCCAGCAGCCCAACCGGGACTAGCGAAGGCGAGCAGTTCTTC.

The V call is TRBV10-2, the J call TRBJ1-5; D is unclear. The CDR3 runs 13 residues. Germline V lookup: CDR1 WSHSY, CDR2 SAAADI. V was clipped by 2 bases and J by 14 bases, with 16 bases between them. DNA of the CDR3: TGCGCCAGCAGTGAGAGCGTTTCCGTGGGAGAGCATTTT. Encoded protein: CASSESVSVGEHF.

The sample holds one count of this clone. The V gene is TRBV15, the J gene TRBJ2-7; D is uncertain. The germline V gene encodes CDR1 LNHNV and CDR2 YYDKDF (reference sequence). The CDR3 spans 13 residues. V was trimmed by 0 bases and J by 6 bases, leaving 9 bases between them. The CDR3 bases are TGTGCCACCAGCAGAGATCTATACGGCGAGCAGTACTTC. Residues: CATSRDLYGEQYF.

The chain couples TRBV11-3 to TRBJ2-2; 8 nucleotides align to TRBD2. V dropped 5 bases and J dropped 4; count of bases not matched to a gene: 12. CDR1 SGHNT and CDR2 YENEEA come from the germline V gene. The CDR3 is made up of 17 amino acids. CDR3: CASSAGSGRGGTGELFF. CDR3 coding DNA: TGTGCCAGCAGCGCCGGAAGCGGGAGAGGCGGCACCGGGGAGCTGTTTTTT.

This sequence joins TRBV11-3 and TRBJ2-1, with D perhaps matching TRBD2 (6 bases). Looked up from germline, CDR1 is SGHNT and CDR2 is YENEEA. V was clipped by 1 base and J by 3 bases, with 10 bases between them. The CDR3 spans 15 residues. Written as DNA, the CDR3 is TGTGCCAGCAGCTTAGGACTAGTAATCTACAATGAGCAGTTCTTC. Its translation: CASSLGLVIYNEQFF.

The chain is built from TRBV28 and TRBJ2-1, with 12 positions matching TRBD1. CDR1 is MDHEN and CDR2 is SYDVKM in the germline V gene. The CDR3 totals 15 residues. V shed 6 bases and J 6 bases; nucleotides not matched to a gene: 6. As DNA, the CDR3 is TGTGCCAGCAGAACAGGGACAGGGGGCTCCAATGAGCAGTTCTTC. This encodes CASRTGTGGSNEQFF.

The chain employs TRBV5-4 and TRBJ2-1; 11 bases align to TRBD2. CDR3 length equals 15 residues. With V trimmed by 2 bases and J by 9 bases, 7 bases remained unmatched. Looked up from germline, CDR1 is SGHNT and CDR2 is YYREEE (reference sequence). CDR3 DNA sequence: TGTGCCAGCAGCTTCAAACTAGCGGGAGTTGGTGAGCAGTTCTTC. Its protein is CASSFKLAGVGEQFF.

The chain uses TRBV30 and TRBJ1-2, with D perhaps TRBD1 (6 bases). Germline V gene sequence: CDR1 GTSNPN, CDR2 SVGIG (reference sequence). Trimming took off 1 base at V and 9 bases at J, with 15 bases between the two ends. There are 13 residues in the CDR3. The CDR3 DNA reads as TGTGCCTGGAGTGATACAGGGAGCCACAGCTACACCTTC. It is translated as CAWSDTGSHSYTF.

The J gene is TRBJ2-1, the V gene TRBV19, with D possibly matching TRBD2 (5 bases). Trimming took 5 bases from V and 0 from J, leaving 11 bases between them. Per germline, CDR1 LNHDA and CDR2 SQIVND (reference sequence). The CDR3 has 15 amino acids. For the CDR3, the DNA is TGTGCCAGTAGTTTGGACTTGATCTCCTACAATGAGCAGTTCTTC. Amino acid sequence: CASSLDLISYNEQFF.

The V and J genes are TRBV2 and TRBJ2-1, with 9 bases that match TRBD2. Looked up from germline, CDR1 is SNHLY and CDR2 is FYNNEI. The CDR3 length is 15 residues. Losses at the gene ends were 6 bases for V and 3 bases for J; bases not matched to a gene: 6. CDR3 residues: CASRRREGFYNEQFF. The CDR3 DNA follows: TGTGCCAGCAGGAGGCGGGAGGGCTTCTACAATGAGCAGTTCTTC.

The rearrangement links TRBV6-6 to TRBJ1-3; no clear D gene. The germline gives CDR1 MNHNY, CDR2 SVGAGI (reference sequence). V lost 6 bases to trimming and J lost 0 bases, with 9 bases between them. The CDR3 extends over 14 amino acids. CDR3 sequence: CASSPSSSGNTIYF. DNA of the CDR3: TGTGCCAGCAGCCCTTCGAGCTCTGGAAACACCATATATTTT.

The genes are TRBV7-2 and TRBJ2-1; 9 bases line up with TRBD2. Germline V CDR1 and CDR2: SGHTA, FQGNSA. The junction had 5 bases not matched to a gene; V was cut back by 2 bases and J by 6 bases. The CDR3 has 15 amino acids. For the CDR3, the DNA is TGTGCCAGCAGCTTATGGGCTAGCGGGACCAATGAGCAGTTCTTC. Protein product: CASSLWASGTNEQFF.

This clone occurred a few times. This chain links TRBV19 with TRBJ1-2; D is perhaps TRBD1 (5 bases). CDR3 length: 13 residues. The V end lost 4 bases, the J end lost 8 bases, and 14 bases lay between the germline ends. CDR1 and CDR2 (germline): LNHDA, SQIVND (reference sequence). The CDR3 sequence: CASSTAGLDGYTF. The CDR3 DNA reads as TGTGCCAGTAGTACGGCAGGGCTGGACGGCTACACCTTC.

V is TRBV6-1 and J is TRBJ1-4; D is ambiguous. The CDR3 covers 14 residues. Germline CDR1 and CDR2: MNHNS and SASEGT. V was clipped by 5 bases and J by 10 bases, with 17 bases between them. The CDR3 DNA sequence: TGTGCCAGCAGTCTCTCGGACTTGCTGGGAAAACTGTTTTTT. This encodes CASSLSDLLGKLFF.

The CDR3: CASSPGQVYGYTF. The CDR3 coding sequence is TGTGCCAGCAGTCCAGGACAGGTCTATGGCTACACCTTC. The gene calls are TRBV6-1 and TRBJ1-2; 7 bases fit TRBD1. Germline V gene sequence: CDR1 MNHNS, CDR2 SASEGT. The CDR3 sequence is 13 residues long. J was trimmed by 4 bases and V by 5 bases; bases with no gene match: 4.

V usage is TRBV2 and J usage is TRBJ1-4; TRBD1 matches at 7 bases. The CDR3 is 13 amino acids. The trim removed 6 bases at V and 5 bases at J, leaving 3 bases unmatched. Germline values: CDR1 SNHLY, CDR2 FYNNEI. CDR3 nucleotides: TGTGCCAGCAGGAGACAGGGAAATGAAAAACTGTTTTTT. This translates into CASRRQGNEKLFF.

The gene calls are TRBV28 and TRBJ1-1, with 8 bases aligning to TRBD1. The CDR3 totals 14 residues. V was clipped by 5 bases and J by 6 bases; unmatched bases: 8. Looked up from germline, CDR1 is MDHEN and CDR2 is SYDVKM. This CDR3 is CASSTPDRGPEAFF. In DNA form, the CDR3 reads TGTGCCAGCAGTACTCCAGACAGGGGTCCTGAAGCTTTCTTT.

The rearrangement joins TRBV2 to TRBJ1-5; 8 bases match TRBD1. This CDR3 spans 15 amino acids. V shed 8 bases, J shed 0 bases, and the junction held 6 bases outside the gene matches. In germline, CDR1 is SNHLY, CDR2 FYNNEI. CDR3 protein: CASGTGTGSNQPQHF. CDR3 DNA sequence: TGTGCCAGCGGTACCGGGACAGGTAGCAATCAGCCCCAGCATTTT.